The subject of this entry is one T cell receptor (beta chain). Its target is unknown. The library was made from cDNA and included unique molecular identifiers. TCRdb recomputed calls from the PCR reads with MiXCR, one row per CDR3 protein. This sample has about 430,000 distinct CDR3 sequences; roughly 38% occur once, and the top ten carry about 7.6%. CDR3 length equals 13 residues. V lost 4 bases, J lost 1 base, and 9 bases lay in between. Germline V gene data show CDR1 as DFQATT and CDR2 as SNEGSKA (reference sequence). The data originate from a study of post-analysis software for immune sequencing data. Study-level results: TRBV5-6, TRBV5-1 and TRBV20-1 were among roughly 5 TRBV segments more frequent in patients than controls.

V is TRBV20-1 and J is TRBJ2-3; D gene uncertain. Material: blood. The sequence came from a girl aged 2 to 9 with multiple sclerosis. The CDR3 region has the DNA TGCAGTGCTAACAGTCTCGGCACAGATACGCAGTATTTT. This encodes CSANSLGTDTQYF.